One sample yielded the 2 T cell receptor beta chains listed below, sequenced in a study of molecular identifiers for immune sequencing clone quantification. TCRdb ran MiXCR on the PCR reads and lists one entry per CDR3 protein. The sample contains approximately 100,000 distinct CDR3 sequences, roughly a third of which appear only once. The sequenced sample consisted of naive CD8+ T cells from blood, with Jurkat cell RNA spiked in. Subset indicated: FACS-sorted CD8+CD4-CCR7+CD45RA+ naive T cells. These receptors came from a human donor in good health. Some libraries in this study had Jurkat cell RNA spiked in.

This chain connects TRBV2 to TRBJ2-4; D gene ambiguous. The CDR3 consists of 16 residues. CDR1 SNHLY and CDR2 FYNNEI come from the germline V gene. The V end lost 6 bases, the J end lost 0 bases, and 15 bases lay between the germline ends. The CDR3 nucleotides are TGTGCCAGCAGAAGGCGCTCCGACCTAGCCAAAAACATTCAGTACTTC. It translates to CASRRRSDLAKNIQYF.

As concerns this clonotype: Because the CDR3 is missing its conserved closing phenylalanine or tryptophan, this is likely a read error. The chain combines TRBV14 with TRBJ2-3, with 7 nucleotides matching TRBD1. Germline CDR1 is SGHDN and CDR2 is FVKESK. The ends lost 4 bases at V and 0 bases at J; junction bases unmatched: 7. CDR3 length: 16 residues. The CDR3 here is CASSPRDSASTDTQYL. DNA of the CDR3: TGTGCCAGCAGCCCCCGGGACAGTGCTAGCACAGATACGCAGTATCTT.